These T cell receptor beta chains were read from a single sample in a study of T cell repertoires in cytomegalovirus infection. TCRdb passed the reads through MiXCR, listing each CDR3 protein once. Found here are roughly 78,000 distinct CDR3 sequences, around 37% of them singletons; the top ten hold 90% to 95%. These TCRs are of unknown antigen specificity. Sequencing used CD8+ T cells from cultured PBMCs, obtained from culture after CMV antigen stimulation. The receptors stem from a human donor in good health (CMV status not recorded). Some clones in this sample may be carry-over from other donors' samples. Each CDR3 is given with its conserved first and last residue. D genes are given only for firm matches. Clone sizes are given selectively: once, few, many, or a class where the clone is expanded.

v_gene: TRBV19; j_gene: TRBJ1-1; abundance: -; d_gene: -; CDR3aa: CASSTSQGTEAFF; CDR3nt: TGTGCCAGTAGTACCTCCCAGGGGACTGAAGCTTTCTTT
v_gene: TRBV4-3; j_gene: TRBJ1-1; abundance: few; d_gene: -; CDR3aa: CASSQVFEYRNTEAFF; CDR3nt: TGCGCCAGCAGCCAAGTGTTCGAGTACCGGAACACTGAAGCTTTCTTT
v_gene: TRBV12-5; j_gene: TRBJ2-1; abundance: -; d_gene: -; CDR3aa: CASGLVRLELSYNEQFF; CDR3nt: TGTGCTAGTGGTTTGGTACGTTTGGAGCTCTCCTACAATGAGCAGTTCTTC
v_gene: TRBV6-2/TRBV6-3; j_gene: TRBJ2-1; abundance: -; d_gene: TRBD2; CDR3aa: CASSLVTSGYNEQFF; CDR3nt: TGTGCCAGCAGTCTCGTGACTAGCGGCTACAATGAGCAGTTCTTC
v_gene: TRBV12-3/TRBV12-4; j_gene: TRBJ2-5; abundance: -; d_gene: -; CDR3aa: CASSSHSLRETQYF; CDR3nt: TGTGCCAGCAGCTCTCACAGCTTACGAGAGACCCAGTACTTC
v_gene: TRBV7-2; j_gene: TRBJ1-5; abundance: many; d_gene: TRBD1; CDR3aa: CASSPGTGVGAYQHF; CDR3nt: TGTGCCAGCAGCCCCGGGACAGGGGTCGGTGCGTACCAGCATTTT
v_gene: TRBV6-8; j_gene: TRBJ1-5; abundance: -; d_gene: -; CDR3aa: CASSEGFHGNQPQHF; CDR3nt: TGTGCCAGCAGTGAAGGGTTTCATGGCAATCAGCCCCAGCATTTT
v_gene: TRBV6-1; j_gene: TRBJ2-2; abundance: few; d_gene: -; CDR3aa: CASSEAGTLGELFF; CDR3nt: TGTGCCAGCAGTGAAGCCGGGACTTTAGGGGAGCTGTTTTTT
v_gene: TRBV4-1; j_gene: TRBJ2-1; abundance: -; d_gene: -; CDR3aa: CASSQAYQGYNEQFF; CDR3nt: TGCGCCAGCAGCCAAGCTTATCAGGGGTACAATGAGCAGTTCTTC
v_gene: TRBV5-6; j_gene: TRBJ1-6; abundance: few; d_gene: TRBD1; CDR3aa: CASSLGQGASPLHF; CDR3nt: TGTGCCAGCAGCCTTGGACAGGGGGCTTCACCCCTCCACTTT
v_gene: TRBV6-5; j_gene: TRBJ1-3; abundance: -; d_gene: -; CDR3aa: CASSYTRTLGNTIYF; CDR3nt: TGTGCCAGCAGTTACACAAGGACGCTCGGAAACACCATATATTTT
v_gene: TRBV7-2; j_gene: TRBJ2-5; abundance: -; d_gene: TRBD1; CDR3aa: CASSLGTGGRGETQYF; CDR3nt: TGTGCCAGCAGCTTAGGGACAGGGGGCAGGGGTGAGACCCAGTACTTC
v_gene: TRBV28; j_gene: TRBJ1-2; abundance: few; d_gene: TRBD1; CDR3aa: CASSLGTGTLENYGYTF; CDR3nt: TGTGCCAGCAGTCTCGGGACAGGGACTCTGGAGAACTATGGCTACACCTTC
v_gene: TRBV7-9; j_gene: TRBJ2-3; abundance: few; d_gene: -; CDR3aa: CASSPAGLPFTDTQYF; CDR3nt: TGTGCCAGCAGCCCAGCCGGCCTTCCTTTCACAGATACGCAGTATTTT
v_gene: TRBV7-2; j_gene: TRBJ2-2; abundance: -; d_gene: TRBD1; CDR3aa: CASSLTGGEIYILGTPNTGELFF; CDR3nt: TGTGCCAGCAGCTTAACAGGGGGCGAAATATACATCCTCGGGACTCCGAACACCGGGGAGCTGTTTTTT
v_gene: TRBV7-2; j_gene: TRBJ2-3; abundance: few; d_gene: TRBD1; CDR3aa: CASSPTQGADTDTQYF; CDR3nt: TGTGCCAGCAGCCCCACCCAGGGGGCGGACACAGATACGCAGTATTTT
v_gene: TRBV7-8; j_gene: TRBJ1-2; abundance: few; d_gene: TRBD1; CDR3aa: CASSHDRVGYGYTF; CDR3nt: TGTGCCAGCAGCCACGACAGGGTGGGCTATGGCTACACCTTC
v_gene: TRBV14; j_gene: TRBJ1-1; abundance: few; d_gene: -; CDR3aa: CASSQDQPPFPEAFF; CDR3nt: TGTGCCAGCAGCCAAGATCAGCCCCCTTTCCCTGAAGCTTTCTTT
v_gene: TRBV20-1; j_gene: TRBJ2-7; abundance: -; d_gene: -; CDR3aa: CSARDRPKGWEQYF; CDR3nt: TGCAGTGCTAGAGATCGCCCCAAGGGATGGGAGCAGTACTTC
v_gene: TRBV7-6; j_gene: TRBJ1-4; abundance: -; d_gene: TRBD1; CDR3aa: CASSLAYGTGLRAELFF; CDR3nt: TGTGCCAGCAGCTTAGCGTACGGGACAGGGCTTCGTGCGGAACTGTTTTTT
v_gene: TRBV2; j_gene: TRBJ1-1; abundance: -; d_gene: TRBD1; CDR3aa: CASSETGRDTEAFF; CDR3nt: TGTGCCAGCAGTGAGACAGGGCGAGACACTGAAGCTTTCTTT
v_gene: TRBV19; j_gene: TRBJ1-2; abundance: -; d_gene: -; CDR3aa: CASSSPPGAYGYTF; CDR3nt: TGTGCCAGTAGTAGCCCCCCCGGGGCGTATGGCTACACCTTC
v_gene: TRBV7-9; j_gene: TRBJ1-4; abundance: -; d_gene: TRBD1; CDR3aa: CASSLGTGERRIGKLFF; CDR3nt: TGTGCCAGCAGCTTAGGGACAGGGGAACGCAGGATCGGGAAACTGTTTTTT
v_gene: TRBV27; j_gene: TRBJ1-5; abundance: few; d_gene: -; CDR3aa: CASSLSRTGANQPQHF; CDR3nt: TGTGCCAGCAGTTTATCCCGGACGGGTGCCAATCAGCCCCAGCATTTT
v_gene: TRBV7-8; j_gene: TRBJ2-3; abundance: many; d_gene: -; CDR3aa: CASSQSHTDTQYF; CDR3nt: TGTGCCAGCAGCCAGTCACACACAGATACGCAGTATTTT
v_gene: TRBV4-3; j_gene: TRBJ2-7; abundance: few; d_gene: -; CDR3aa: CASSQAGADEQYF; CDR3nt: TGCGCCAGCAGCCAAGCGGGGGCAGACGAGCAGTACTTC
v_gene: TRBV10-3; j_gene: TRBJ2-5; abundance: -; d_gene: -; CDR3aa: CAISGVDGGAPTQETQYF; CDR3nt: TGTGCCATCAGTGGAGTTGATGGGGGAGCGCCGACGCAAGAGACCCAGTACTTC
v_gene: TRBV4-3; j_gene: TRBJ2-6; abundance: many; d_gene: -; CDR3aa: CASSQEDDSRSGANVLTF; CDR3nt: TGCGCCAGCAGCCAAGAGGACGACTCCCGCTCTGGGGCCAACGTCCTGACTTTC
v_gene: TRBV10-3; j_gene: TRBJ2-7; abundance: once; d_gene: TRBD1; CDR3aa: CAAANAQGVTYEQYF; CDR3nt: TGTGCCGCCGCAAACGCGCAGGGGGTGACGTACGAGCAGTACTTC
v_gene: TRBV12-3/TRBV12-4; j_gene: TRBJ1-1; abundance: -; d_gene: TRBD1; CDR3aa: CASRTGTGSLTEAFF; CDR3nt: TGTGCCAGCAGGACCGGGACAGGGTCTCTCACTGAAGCTTTCTTT
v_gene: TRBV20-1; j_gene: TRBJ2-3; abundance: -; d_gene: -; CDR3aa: CSASRSGTPSTDTQYF; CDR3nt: TGCAGTGCTAGTCGGTCCGGGACCCCTAGCACAGATACGCAGTATTTT
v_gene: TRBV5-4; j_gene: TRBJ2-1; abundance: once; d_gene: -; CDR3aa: CASSRDNYNEQFF; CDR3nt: TGTGCCAGCAGCCGAGACAATTACAATGAGCAGTTCTTC
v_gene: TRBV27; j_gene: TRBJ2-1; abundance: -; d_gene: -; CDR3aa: CASSLFSPALYNEQFF; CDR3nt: TGTGCCAGCAGTTTATTTTCTCCAGCCTTGTACAATGAGCAGTTCTTC